This TCR beta chain was documented in a study of blood T cell repertoires in COVID-19. This clone turned up a few times. The assay was immunoSEQ multiplex PCR, and TCRdb's table has in-frame clones only and misses some. The sample yields roughly 320,000 clones, around nine tenths seen once. The Seattle site enrolled patients during active infection and followed them longitudinally. The receptor was derived from a young woman with COVID-19, enrolled during active disease. The sample comprised peripheral blood.

This CDR3 reads CASRRGVEAFF. The CDR3 region has the DNA TGTGCCAGCAGACGGGGTGTTGAAGCTTTCTTT. The rearrangement uses TRBV6-6 and TRBJ1-1, with unresolved D. Trimming cost V 6 bases and J 7 bases, with 9 bases left between them. There are 11 residues in the CDR3. Germline V gene data show CDR1 as MNHNY and CDR2 as SVGAGI (reference sequence).